The clone carrying this T cell receptor beta chain came up many times. Purity of each sorted population was above 98%. These data belong to a study of beta chain features in type 1 diabetes. This CDR3 contains 16 residues. Germline CDR1 SGHDN, CDR2 FVKESK. V shed 4 bases, J shed 4 bases, and the junction held 9 bases outside the gene matches. Expressed TCRB transcripts were sequenced after all isolated RNA was converted to cDNA. Using immunoSEQ multiplex PCR, the repertoire was profiled, and TCRdb retains in-frame clones only, with some absent. Of about 410,000 clones in the sample, approximately 15% were seen once.

This chain connects TRBV14 to TRBJ2-1, with 8 nucleotides matching TRBD2. This TCR was recovered from a man aged 25-40 years in good health. Sequenced material: naive CD4+ T cells from blood. The CDR3 reads CASSPEKLAVYNEQFF. In nucleotides, the CDR3 is TGTGCCAGCAGCCCTGAAAAACTAGCGGTATACAATGAGCAGTTCTTC.